The T cell receptor (beta chain) under discussion was sequenced for a study of graft-versus-host responses after intestinal transplantation. The repertoire was sequenced with immunoSEQ multiplex PCR; TCRdb's copy has only in-frame clones and lacks some. The sample lists 40,000 or so clones, about 90% occurring once. Comment on this clone: Antigen: not known.

Intraepithelial and lamina propria lymphocytes were isolated from graft specimens. General study points: Early post-transplant declines in HvG were associated with peak levels of circulating GvH clones. Recipient marrow harbored GvH clones, some of which surfaced first in ileum or blood.

V was trimmed by 2 bases and J by 3 bases, leaving 9 bases between them. There are 14 residues in the CDR3. CDR1 and CDR2 from the germline V gene are MDHEN and SYDVKM. The V gene is TRBV28, the J gene TRBJ2-3; D not certain. The source material was ileum tissue, sampled approximately 210 days after intestinal transplant. The clonotype comes from a human patient who received an intestinal transplant, so some T cells may come from the graft donor. In DNA form, the CDR3 reads TGTGCCAGCAGTTTACTCCTAGGGACAGATACGCAGTATTTT. The encoded protein is CASSLLLGTDTQYF.